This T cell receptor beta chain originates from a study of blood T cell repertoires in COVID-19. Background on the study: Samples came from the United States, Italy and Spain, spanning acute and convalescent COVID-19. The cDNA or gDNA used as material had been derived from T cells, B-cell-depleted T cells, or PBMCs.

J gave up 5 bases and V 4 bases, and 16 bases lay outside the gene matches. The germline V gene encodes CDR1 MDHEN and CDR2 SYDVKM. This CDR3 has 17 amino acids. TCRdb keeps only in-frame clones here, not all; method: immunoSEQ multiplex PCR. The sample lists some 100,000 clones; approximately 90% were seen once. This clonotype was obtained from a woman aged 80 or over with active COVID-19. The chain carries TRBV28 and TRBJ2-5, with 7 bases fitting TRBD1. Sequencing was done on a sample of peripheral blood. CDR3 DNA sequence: TGTGCCAGCAGTTCCACTCGCGCCTCGACAGGGTACGAGACCCAGTACTTC. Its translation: CASSSTRASTGYETQYF.